This T cell receptor (beta chain) derives from a study of blood T cell repertoires in COVID-19. On the study more broadly: COVID-19 samples from acute and convalescent phases originated in the United States, Italy and Spain.

The CDR3 spans 17 residues. The germline V and J ends were trimmed by 2 bases and 0 bases, with 17 bases remaining between them. Germline assignment: CDR1 SEHNR and CDR2 FQNEAQ (reference sequence). In the authors' workflow: Nucleated cell counts were estimated from reference gene primer amplification. The data were produced by immunoSEQ multiplex PCR, yet TCRdb's version contains in-frame clones alone and is incomplete. V and J calls and clone size are those listed in that table; D and trimming were worked out from the DNA. This sample has 150,000 to 250,000 clones, with around 79% found just once. Patients at the Seattle site were enrolled during active infection and followed longitudinally. In regard to this clone: Other DNA sequences in this sample translate to the same CDR3.

This receptor was taken from a woman between 35 and 50 years old with COVID-19, enrolled during active disease. Sequencing was performed on peripheral blood. The chain recombines TRBV7-9 with TRBJ2-7; TRBD2 might be the D (5 bases). The CDR3 sequence: CASSLRSGSSGSYEQYF. As DNA, the CDR3 is TGTGCCAGCAGCTTAAGGTCAGGAAGCAGCGGCTCCTACGAGCAGTACTTC.